The present T cell receptor (beta chain) was sequenced within a study of blood T cell repertoires in COVID-19. Study-wide background: The samples span acute and convalescent COVID-19 from the United States, Italy and Spain. The cDNA or gDNA used as material had been derived from T cells, B-cell-depleted T cells, or PBMCs.

As originally analysed: Counts of nucleated cells, estimated from reference gene primer amplification, were obtained. Repertoires were generated with immunoSEQ multiplex PCR, while TCRdb's copy carries only in-frame clones and drops some. Clone size and V and J calls were adopted from that table, with D and trimming inferred from the DNA. Of fewer than 200,000 clones listed, 88% are singletons. The V segment lost 3 bases and the J segment 5 bases; nucleotides outside the gene matches: 5. This CDR3 region has 15 residues. The germline V gene has CDR1 LNHDA and CDR2 SQIVND (reference sequence). Material for sequencing was peripheral blood. The sequence derives from a man in his 60s with acute or convalescent COVID-19. The chain recombines TRBV19 with TRBJ1-5, with 9 bases lining up with TRBD1. The CDR3 spells CASSIMTGGDQPQHF. CDR3 DNA: TGTGCCAGTAGTATTATGACAGGGGGAGATCAGCCCCAGCATTTT.